Listed below are T cell receptor beta chains from one sample, sequenced in a study of graft-versus-host responses after intestinal transplantation. Sequencing used immunoSEQ multiplex PCR; TCRdb keeps in-frame clones, though not all of them. This sample has about 97,000 clones, with 90% found just once. This sample comprised PBMCs, obtained roughly 410 days after intestinal transplant. The receptor source for this set is a human patient who received an intestinal transplant, so some T cells may come from the graft donor. Both conserved end residues are part of each CDR3. The D gene is left open where the match is weak. Clone size is stated in some rows and not others, as once, few, many or a class when expanded.

DNA | CDR3 | size | J | D | V | length
TGCGCCAGCAGCCACGGGACATTTACAGATACGCAGTATTTT | CASSHGTFTDTQYF | - | TRBJ2-3 | - | TRBV4-1 | 14
TGTGCCAGCAGCCTCCCAGGGAACACTGAAGCTTTCTTT | CASSLPGNTEAFF | - | TRBJ1-1 | - | TRBV5-4 | 13
TGTGCCAGCAGTGTAGACTACAGCCCTGAAGCTTTCTTT | CASSVDYSPEAFF | - | TRBJ1-1 | - | TRBV6-5 | 13
TGTGCCAGCAGCGTATACCAGGGAGTGAACACTGAAGCTTTCTTT | CASSVYQGVNTEAFF | - | TRBJ1-1 | - | TRBV7-9 | 15
TGCGCCACCCACGTCAGGGCGAACACTGAAGCTTTCTTT | CATHVRANTEAFF | - | TRBJ1-1 | - | TRBV10-2 | 13
TGTGCCAGCAGTTCGGACAGGGCCCCGAGCTCCTACAATGAGCAGTTCTTC | CASSSDRAPSSYNEQFF | - | TRBJ2-1 | TRBD1 | TRBV27 | 17
TGTGCCAGCAGCTTAGGGGGCAGGGCGGCCTACGAGCAGTACTTC | CASSLGGRAAYEQYF | - | TRBJ2-7 | - | TRBV13 | 15
TGTGCCAGCAGCAATCCACCGAACACCGGGGAGCTGTTTTTT | CASSNPPNTGELFF | - | TRBJ2-2 | - | TRBV5-6 | 14
TGCAGCGCAACCGAAAGGGCGGATGAGCAGTTCTTC | CSATERADEQFF | - | TRBJ2-1 | - | TRBV29-1 | 12
TGCGCCAGCAGCTTGGTTTGGACAGCGGGGAGACTGGGTCTTACCACTGAAGCTTTCTTT | CASSLVWTAGRLGLTTEAFF | - | TRBJ1-1 | - | TRBV5-1 | 20
TGTGCCAGCAGTTACTCGACCGGCTACGAGCAGTACTTC | CASSYSTGYEQYF | once | TRBJ2-7 | - | TRBV6-5 | 13
TGTGCCAGCAGCGTAACAGGGGTACGGATCTATGGCTACACCTTC | CASSVTGVRIYGYTF | - | TRBJ1-2 | TRBD1 | TRBV5-4 | 15
TGTGCCAGCAGCCCTCTCAGGGGGGACAATCAGCCCCAGCATTTT | CASSPLRGDNQPQHF | - | TRBJ1-5 | TRBD1 | TRBV7-2 | 15
TGTGCCAGCAGCTTAGGGACAGGGGGCAATCAGCCCCAGCATTTT | CASSLGTGGNQPQHF | - | TRBJ1-5 | TRBD1 | TRBV7-8 | 15
TGTGCCAGCAGCTTCTCCGGCCTTAGCACAGATACGCAGTATTTT | CASSFSGLSTDTQYF | - | TRBJ2-3 | - | TRBV11-1 | 15
TGCGCCAGCAGTGGTAGTCAGGGGGGTGATGAGCAGTTCTTC | CASSGSQGGDEQFF | - | TRBJ2-1 | - | TRBV10-1 | 14
TGTGCCAGCAGTGAAGCCGGGGGGCCTACAGATACGCAGTATTTT | CASSEAGGPTDTQYF | - | TRBJ2-3 | - | TRBV2 | 15
TGCGCCAGCAGTACCGGGACAGGGGACAATGAGCAGTTCTTC | CASSTGTGDNEQFF | few | TRBJ2-1 | TRBD1 | TRBV5-1 | 14
TGTGCCAGCAGTCCGCCGGGGATCCTACTCTCTGGAAACACCATATATTTT | CASSPPGILLSGNTIYF | - | TRBJ1-3 | - | TRBV11-2 | 17
TGCGCCAGCAGCCAAGATCCCCTACTAGCGGGGGGCCTCTACGAGCAGTACTTC | CASSQDPLLAGGLYEQYF | - | TRBJ2-7 | TRBD2 | TRBV4-1 | 18
TGTGCCAGCAGCCAGGACAGGGGAGGCTATGGCTACACCTTC | CASSQDRGGYGYTF | once | TRBJ1-2 | TRBD1 | TRBV11-2 | 14
TGTGCCAGCAGCTTAGGCGGGGGGTACCAGCCCCAGCATTTT | CASSLGGGYQPQHF | - | TRBJ1-5 | - | TRBV7-8 | 14
TGTGCCAGCAGTTCTCCCGACAGGGAAGTGACAGATACGCAGTATTTT | CASSSPDREVTDTQYF | - | TRBJ2-3 | TRBD1 | TRBV2 | 16
TGTGCCAGCACCCTACGGGGGACAGGGAACACTGAAGCTTTCTTT | CASTLRGTGNTEAFF | - | TRBJ1-1 | TRBD1 | TRBV6-5 | 15
TGTGCCATCAGTGGAGACAAGTGGGGCGGGGAGACCCAGTACTTC | CAISGDKWGGETQYF | - | TRBJ2-5 | - | TRBV10-3 | 15
TGTGCCAGCGCCACAGGGGCACTACGGGATGGCTACACCTTC | CASATGALRDGYTF | - | TRBJ1-2 | TRBD1 | TRBV25-1 | 14